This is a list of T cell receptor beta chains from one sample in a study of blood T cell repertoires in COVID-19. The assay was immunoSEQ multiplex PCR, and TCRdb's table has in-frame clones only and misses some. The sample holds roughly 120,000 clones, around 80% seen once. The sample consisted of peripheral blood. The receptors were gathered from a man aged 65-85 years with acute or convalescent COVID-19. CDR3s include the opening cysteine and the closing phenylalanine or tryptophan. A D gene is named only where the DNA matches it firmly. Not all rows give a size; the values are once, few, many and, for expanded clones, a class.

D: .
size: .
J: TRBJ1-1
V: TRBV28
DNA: TGTGCCAGCAGCCGCACAGGAAAGAACACTGAAGCTTTCTTT
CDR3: CASSRTGKNTEAFF

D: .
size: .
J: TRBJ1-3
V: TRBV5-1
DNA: TGCGCCAGCAAAGGGAGTACCTCTGGAAACACCATATATTTT
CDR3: CASKGSTSGNTIYF

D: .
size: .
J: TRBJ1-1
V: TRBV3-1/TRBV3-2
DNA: TGTGCCAGCAGCCAAAATGGGGGGTATGGGGACACTGAAGCTTTCTTT
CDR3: CASSQNGGYGDTEAFF

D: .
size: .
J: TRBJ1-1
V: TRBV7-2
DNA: TGTGCCAGCAGCCGCACAAGGAACACTGAAGCTTTCTTT
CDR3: CASSRTRNTEAFF

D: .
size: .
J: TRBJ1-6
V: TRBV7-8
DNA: TGTGCCAGTTCCTCTCCAGGGTCTAATTCACCCCTCCACTTT
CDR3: CASSSPGSNSPLHF

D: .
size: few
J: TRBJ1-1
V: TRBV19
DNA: TGTGCCAGTACTTACGTCGGGCGAGGGACTGAAGCTTTCTTT
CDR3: CASTYVGRGTEAFF

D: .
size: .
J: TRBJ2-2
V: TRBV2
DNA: TGTGCCAGCGGAACATCCTCAGGCGGGGAGCTGTTTTTT
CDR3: CASGTSSGGELFF

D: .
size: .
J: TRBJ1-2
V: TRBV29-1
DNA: TGCAGCGTTGAAGCGGGAGGGTCCGGCTATGGCTACACCTTC
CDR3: CSVEAGGSGYGYTF

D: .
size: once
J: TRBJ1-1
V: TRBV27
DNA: TGTGCCAGCAGTGGGGTAAGGGGAGGTACTGAAGCTTTCTTT
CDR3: CASSGVRGGTEAFF

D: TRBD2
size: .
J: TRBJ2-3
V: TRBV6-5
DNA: TGTGCCAGCAGTTACCCCGGGGGGGGGCGGGCAGATACGCAGTATTTT
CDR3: CASSYPGGGRADTQYF

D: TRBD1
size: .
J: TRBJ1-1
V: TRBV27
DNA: TGTGCCAGCAGCCGGGACAGGGTCTCCATGAACACTGAAGCTTTCTTT
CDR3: CASSRDRVSMNTEAFF

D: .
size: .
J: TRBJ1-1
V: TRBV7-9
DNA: TGTGCCAGCAGCCTAAAAGCTGCGGGTTCGGCTTTCTTT
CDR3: CASSLKAAGSAFF

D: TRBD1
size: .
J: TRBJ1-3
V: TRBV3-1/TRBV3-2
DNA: TGTGCCAGCAGCCGAGGACAGGGGAGCAACACCATATATTTT
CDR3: CASSRGQGSNTIYF

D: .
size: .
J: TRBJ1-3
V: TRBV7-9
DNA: TGTGCCAGCAGCTTAGCGCCGCGGGGGGGAAACACCATATATTTT
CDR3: CASSLAPRGGNTIYF